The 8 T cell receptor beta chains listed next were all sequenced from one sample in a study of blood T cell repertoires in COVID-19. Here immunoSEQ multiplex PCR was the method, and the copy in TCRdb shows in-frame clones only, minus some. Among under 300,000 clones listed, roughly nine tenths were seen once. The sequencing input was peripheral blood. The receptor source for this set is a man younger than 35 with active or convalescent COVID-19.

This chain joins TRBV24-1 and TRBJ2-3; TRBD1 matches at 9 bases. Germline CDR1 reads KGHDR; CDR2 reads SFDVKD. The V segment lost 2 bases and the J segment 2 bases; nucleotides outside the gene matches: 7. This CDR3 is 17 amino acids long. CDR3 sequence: CATSDSGQGWDTDTQYF. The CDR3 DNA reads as TGTGCCACCAGTGATTCTGGACAGGGGTGGGACACAGATACGCAGTATTTT.

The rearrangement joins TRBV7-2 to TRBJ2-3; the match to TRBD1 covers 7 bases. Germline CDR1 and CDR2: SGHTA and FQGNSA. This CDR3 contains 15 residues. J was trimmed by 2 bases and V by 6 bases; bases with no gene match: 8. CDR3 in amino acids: CASRGPGQHTDTQYF. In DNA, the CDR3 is TGTGCCAGCAGAGGCCCGGGACAGCACACAGATACGCAGTATTTT.

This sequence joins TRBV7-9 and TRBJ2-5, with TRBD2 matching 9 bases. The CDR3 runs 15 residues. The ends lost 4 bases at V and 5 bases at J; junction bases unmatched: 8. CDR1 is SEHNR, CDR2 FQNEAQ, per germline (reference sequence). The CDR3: CASSSGTSFDETQYF. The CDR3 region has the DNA TGTGCCAGCAGCTCCGGGACTAGCTTTGATGAGACCCAGTACTTC.

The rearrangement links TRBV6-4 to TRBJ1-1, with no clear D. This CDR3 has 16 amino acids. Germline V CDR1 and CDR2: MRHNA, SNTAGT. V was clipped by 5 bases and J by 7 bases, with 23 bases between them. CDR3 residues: CASSPKLPVVVSEAFF. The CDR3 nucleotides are TGTGCCAGCAGTCCGAAACTCCCTGTAGTTGTGAGTGAAGCTTTCTTT.

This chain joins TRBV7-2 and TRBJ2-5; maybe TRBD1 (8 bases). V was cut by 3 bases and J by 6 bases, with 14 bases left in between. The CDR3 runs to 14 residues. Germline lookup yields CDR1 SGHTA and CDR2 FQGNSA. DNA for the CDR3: TGTGCCAGCAGCTTTGACAGGGGAGGGCAGACCCAGTACTTC. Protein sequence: CASSFDRGGQTQYF.

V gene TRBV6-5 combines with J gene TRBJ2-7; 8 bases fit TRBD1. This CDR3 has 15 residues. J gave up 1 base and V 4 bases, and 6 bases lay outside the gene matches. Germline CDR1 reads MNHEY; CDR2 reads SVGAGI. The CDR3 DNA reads TGTGCCAGCAGTTCCTTCGGGACAGGATCCTACGAGCAGTACTTC. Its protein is CASSSFGTGSYEQYF.

The CDR3 here is CASSVYPDNSYEQYF. The CDR3, as DNA: TGTGCCAGCAGCGTATATCCGGACAATTCCTACGAGCAGTACTTC. V gene TRBV9 combines with J gene TRBJ2-7, with a possible D match to TRBD1 (5 bases). Looked up from germline, CDR1 is SGDLS and CDR2 is YYNGEE. The CDR3 contains 15 residues. V was cut by 1 base and J by 1 base, with 12 bases left in between. The complete variable domain, with remaining parts taken from reference TRBV9 and TRBJ2-7, reads DSGVTQTPKHLITATGQRVTLRCSPRSGDLSVYWYQQSLDQGLQFLIQYYNGEERAKGNILERFSAQQFPDLHSELNLSSLELGDSALYFCASSVYPDNSYEQYFGPGTRLTVT.

CDR3 coding DNA: TGTGCCAGCAGCTTAGTGGGGGGTGAGCAGTTCTTC. Its translation is CASSLVGGEQFF. This sequence joins TRBV11-3 and TRBJ2-1, with D perhaps matching TRBD2 (6 bases). Trimming cost V 1 base and J 9 bases, with 7 bases left between them. Germline-derived CDR1 and CDR2 are SGHNT and YENEEA. This CDR3 is 12 amino acids long.